The source of this T cell receptor (beta chain) is a study of siplizumab effects on memory and regulatory T cells. Regarding the study as a whole: Treatment with siplizumab left mappable alloreactive CD4+ clones averaging approximately 69% Treg-derived, compared with 25% to 30% in controls.

As concerns this clone: As yet, its antigen is unknown.

Assays captured 95,000 to 100,000 TCR templates per sample. Assay: immunoSEQ multiplex PCR; the TCRdb copy retains only in-frame clones and omits some. The sample records under 20,000 clones, 35% to 60% being singletons. A 37°C coculture lasting five to seven days was applied to the mixed lymphocyte reaction cells. After removal of 6 bases from V and 4 bases from J, the junction contained 7 bases not matched to a gene. Germline V CDR1 and CDR2: SNHLY, FYNNEI. The CDR3 covers 14 residues. The TCR comes from a human donor in good health; the cells came from an allogeneic mixed lymphocyte reaction. Input material: CFSE-low (dividing) CD4+ T cells sorted from an allogeneic mixed lymphocyte reaction. V gene TRBV2 combines with J gene TRBJ1-2, with 8 bases that match TRBD1. CDR3 sequence reads: CASRGGQGSYGYTF. In nucleotides, the CDR3 is TGTGCCAGCAGGGGAGGACAGGGTAGCTATGGCTACACCTTC.